This T cell receptor (beta chain) was sequenced in a study of a mutant IDH1 vaccine in newly diagnosed glioma (dated by TCRdb to about 2021). Study-level background: Patients received eight vaccinations in weeks 1, 3, 5, 7, 11, 15, 19 and 23, corresponding to visits V03 through V10. Vaccination started 4-6 weeks after radiotherapy alone, or was given together with temozolomide cycles in the groups whose treatment included chemotherapy. Of the approximately 29 treated patients, 62.5% were male and about 40% were female, and a mean age of around 40 years was recorded. Before enrollment, most patients had been given radiochemotherapy with temozolomide as standard therapy, while the rest had received either radiotherapy alone or temozolomide alone. Six visits were used for peripheral blood collection: V03 (baseline), V05, V07, V10, V12 and V13. For exploratory analyses, longitudinal TCRB deep sequencing was carried out in roughly 23 treated patients wherever samples were available.

The method was the immunoSEQ multiplex PCR assay. Rearranged TCR beta chain sequences were amplified using the hsTCRB Kit according to the manufacturer's protocol. Sequencing of TCRB libraries was carried out on an Illumina MiSeq. The published analysis was carried out like this. Demultiplexing, trimming and gene mapping were performed with the kit vendor's proprietary platform. Sourced from immuneACCESS, this table was stored by TCRdb with only in-frame sequences that have V and J called. A share of the clones is absent; for the studies checked, an unresolved V gene accounts for under half, and the remainder has no known explanation. D and trimming come from the DNA, and the V and J calls and clone size come from that table. In this sample the table shows tens of thousands of clones, around 80% of which occur a single time. Jointly, the top ten make up about 1.7% of the sample. The germline V gene (reference sequence) sets CDR1 to SGHKS and CDR2 to YYEKEE. CDR3 length: 18 amino acids, cysteine to phenylalanine. The kept DNA is CDR3 alone, 54 bases in frame from the first base. Trimming takes 6 bases from V and 1 base from J, and the germline ends sit 25 bases apart.

On this clone: Its specific antigen is unknown. No quality values exist for individual bases; no much larger clone is one base distant.

The time point label corresponds to: week 5, during vaccination. Every vaccine dose consisted of 300 ug of a 20-mer mutant IDH1 peptide in Montanide, administered subcutaneously together with topical imiquimod. The donors had newly diagnosed IDH1-mutant astrocytomas of WHO grade 3 or 4 that showed loss of nuclear ATRX. The samples were drawn from NOA16, a multicentre, single-arm, open-label phase I trial in Germany that tested a mutant IDH1 peptide vaccine in humans for the first time. Genomic DNA for TCRB sequencing was extracted from EDTA blood using the DNeasy Blood and Tissue Kit. General conclusions and limits of the study: Immune responses induced by the vaccine were seen in more than 85% of patients across multiple MHC alleles. Availability determined which PBMC samples were chosen for TCRB deep sequencing. The authors stated that sample limitations prevented analyses of patient blood samples from being reproduced. Changes in the top peripheral T cell clonotypes picked up by TCRB sequencing did not appear to be linked to pseudoprogression.

The receptor was isolated from a woman between 40 and 55 years old with glioma. Recombination connected TRBV5-5 to TRBJ1-1, with no confident D gene call. Source: PBMCs, taken from a glioma patient whose treatment included an IDH1 peptide vaccine. The CDR3 region reads CASIPLLDTFRSNTEAFF. The DNA is as follows: TGTGCCAGCATCCCTCTCCTCGACACGTTCAGATCGAACACTGAAGCTTTCTTT.